The present TCR beta chain was sequenced within a study of blood T cell repertoires in COVID-19. This CDR3 is built from 14 residues. Trimming left V 5 bases short and J 4 bases short, with 15 bases between. Germline V gives CDR1 SGHAT, CDR2 FQNNGV. TCRdb keeps only in-frame clones here, not all; method: immunoSEQ multiplex PCR. The sample has roughly 200,000 clones; 75% to 90% are singletons. The chain uses TRBV11-2 and TRBJ2-7; maybe TRBD1 (6 bases). The sequence was collected from a middle-aged woman with acute COVID-19. The sequenced sample was PBMCs or T cells enriched from blood (not recorded which). The CDR3 DNA follows: TGTGCCAGCAGCCAAAGACTGGGGGCGTACGAGCAGTACTTC. Translated: CASSQRLGAYEQYF.